The rows below give T cell receptor beta chains drawn from one sample of a study of blood T cell repertoires in COVID-19. Libraries were prepared by immunoSEQ multiplex PCR; TCRdb keeps only in-frame clonotypes and omits some of them. This table has approximately 190,000 clones, around 83% appearing once. Specimen: peripheral blood. All receptors derive from a woman in her 40s with acute or convalescent COVID-19. CDR3s include the opening cysteine and the closing phenylalanine or tryptophan. The order of the fields is J gene, D gene, clone size, V gene, CDR3 protein, CDR3 DNA. D genes are given only for firm matches. Size is stated for part of the rows, as once, few or many counts, or as a class when the clone is expanded.

TRBJ2-7	.	.	TRBV2	CASNIGEGGEQYF	TGTGCCAGCAACATAGGGGAGGGGGGCGAGCAGTACTTC
TRBJ1-6	.	many	TRBV28	CASSRGEGSPLHF	TGTGCCAGCAGCCGCGGGGAGGGTTCACCCCTCCACTTT
TRBJ1-2	.	.	TRBV20-1	CSAHQNYGYTF	TGCAGTGCGCATCAGAACTATGGCTACACCTTC
TRBJ2-3	TRBD1	.	TRBV5-6	CASSPDPDRVTDTQYF	TGTGCCAGCAGCCCGGACCCGGACAGGGTCACAGATACGCAGTATTTT
TRBJ1-2	.	.	TRBV30	CAWSVSTAFYYGYTF	TGTGCCTGGAGTGTTTCGACAGCTTTTTACTATGGCTACACCTTC
TRBJ2-1	.	.	TRBV5-1	CASSLDGSSYNEQFF	TGCGCCAGCAGCTTGGACGGGAGCTCCTACAATGAGCAGTTCTTC
TRBJ1-4	TRBD1	once	TRBV10-3	CAIRGTENEKLFF	TGTGCCATCAGGGGGACAGAGAATGAAAAACTGTTTTTT
TRBJ1-2	TRBD1	.	TRBV28	CASSFSDRVGYGYTF	TGTGCCAGCAGTTTCTCCGACAGGGTGGGCTATGGCTACACCTTC
TRBJ1-4	.	.	TRBV18	CASSPTVQDYEKLFF	TGTGCCAGCTCACCTACAGTCCAGGATTATGAAAAACTGTTTTTT
TRBJ1-4	.	.	TRBV28	CASSSTALDEKLFF	TGTGCCAGCAGTTCGACAGCGCTCGATGAAAAACTGTTTTTT
TRBJ1-4	TRBD1	.	TRBV27	CASSPNMGWGQELFF	TGTGCCAGCAGTCCCAACATGGGGTGGGGACAGGAACTGTTTTTT
TRBJ2-2	.	.	TRBV9	CASSVEGHANTGELFF	TGTGCCAGCAGCGTAGAGGGACACGCGAACACCGGGGAGCTGTTTTTT
TRBJ2-5	.	.	TRBV3-1/TRBV3-2	CASSRPDSGTETQYF	TGTGCCAGCAGCCGACCTGACTCGGGAACGGAGACCCAGTACTTC
TRBJ1-2	.	.	TRBV12-3/TRBV12-4	CASKGQNYGYTF	TGTGCCAGCAAAGGACAGAACTATGGCTACACCTTC
TRBJ2-1	.	few	TRBV4-1	CASSQVAFTITSDRREVEQFF	TGCGCCAGCAGCCAAGTTGCCTTCACAATCACCTCGGACAGGAGGGAGGTTGAGCAGTTCTTC
TRBJ1-5	TRBD1	once	TRBV6-2/TRBV6-3	CASSSGGLSNQPQHF	TGTGCCAGCAGCTCAGGGGGACTTAGCAATCAGCCCCAGCATTTT
TRBJ1-3	.	.	TRBV7-8	CASSPRTDPSGNTIYF	TGTGCCAGCAGCCCACGGACAGACCCCTCTGGAAACACCATATATTTT
TRBJ1-5	.	.	TRBV12-3/TRBV12-4	CASSSNRDQPQHF	TGTGCCAGCAGTTCAAACAGAGATCAGCCCCAGCATTTT
TRBJ1-2	TRBD1	.	TRBV3-1/TRBV3-2	CASSLRQGDGYTF	TGTGCCAGCAGCCTTAGACAGGGGGATGGCTACACCTTC
TRBJ2-7	.	.	TRBV3-1/TRBV3-2	CASSQALTREQYF	TGTGCCAGCAGCCAAGCTCTGACGAGGGAGCAGTACTTC
TRBJ2-5	TRBD2	.	TRBV6-1	CASSEWGGSGSRETQYF	TGTGCCAGCAGTGAATGGGGTGGTAGCGGGAGTAGAGAGACCCAGTACTTC
TRBJ2-7	TRBD1	.	TRBV30	CAWSFGQGEQYF	TGTGCCTGGAGTTTTGGACAGGGGGAGCAGTACTTC
TRBJ2-7	TRBD2	.	TRBV13	CASSLGRSGGHYEQYF	TGTGCCAGCAGCTTAGGCCGTAGCGGGGGGCACTACGAGCAGTACTTC
TRBJ2-1	TRBD2	.	TRBV28	CASSLDPLAGGNNEQFF	TGTGCCAGCAGCCTCGACCCGCTAGCGGGGGGGAACAATGAGCAGTTCTTC
TRBJ2-7	TRBD2	.	TRBV11-2	CASSFGGGDEQYF	TGTGCCAGCAGCTTTGGGGGGGGTGACGAGCAGTACTTC
TRBJ1-2	TRBD1	.	TRBV6-4	CASSTTGESGYTF	TGTGCCAGCAGCACGACAGGGGAGAGTGGCTACACCTTC
TRBJ2-1	TRBD2	.	TRBV27	CASSKGILAGGFYNEQFF	TGTGCCAGCAGTAAAGGGATCTTAGCGGGAGGATTTTACAATGAGCAGTTCTTC
TRBJ1-5	.	.	TRBV5-4	CASSLDLGANQPQHF	TGTGCCAGCAGCTTGGATCTGGGCGCCAATCAGCCCCAGCATTTT
TRBJ2-7	TRBD2	.	TRBV28	CASSSPSGGAYEQYF	TGTGCCAGCAGTTCCCCTAGCGGGGGGGCCTACGAGCAGTACTTC
TRBJ1-5	.	.	TRBV5-1	CASSPQGTNQPQHF	TGCGCCAGCAGCCCACAGGGTACCAATCAGCCCCAGCATTTT
TRBJ1-2	.	.	TRBV2	CAAGGAGYGYTF	TGTGCCGCCGGAGGGGCTGGCTATGGCTACACCTTC
TRBJ2-4	TRBD2	.	TRBV5-6	CASSLQTSGRENIQYF	TGTGCCAGCAGCCTACAGACTAGCGGGAGGGAAAACATTCAGTACTTC
TRBJ1-3	.	.	TRBV5-1	CASSSGSPNSNSGNTIYF	TGCGCCAGCAGCTCGGGATCACCAAACTCGAACTCTGGAAACACCATATATTTT
TRBJ2-1	.	.	TRBV5-1	CASSLSGDEQFF	TGCGCCAGCAGCTTGTCAGGGGATGAGCAGTTCTTC
TRBJ1-5	TRBD1	.	TRBV2	CASSGDRVPHQPQHF	TGTGCCAGCAGTGGGGACAGGGTGCCGCATCAGCCCCAGCATTTT
TRBJ2-7	.	once	TRBV12-5	CASKAPGDEQYF	TGTGCTAGTAAGGCCCCGGGGGACGAGCAGTACTTC
TRBJ1-2	.	few	TRBV29-1	CSVEESAGINYGYTF	TGCAGCGTTGAAGAGAGTGCGGGTATTAACTATGGCTACACCTTC
TRBJ2-3	TRBD2	.	TRBV5-1	CASSLAFSGGAGTDTQYF	TGCGCCAGCAGCTTGGCCTTTAGCGGGGGGGCCGGTACAGATACGCAGTATTTT
TRBJ2-5	TRBD1	once	TRBV12-5	CASGLPNVGQGEETQYF	TGTGCTAGTGGCCTCCCTAACGTGGGACAGGGGGAAGAGACCCAGTACTTC
TRBJ1-4	.	once	TRBV2	CATSRGHPATNEKLFF	TGTGCCACTTCAAGGGGCCACCCTGCAACTAATGAAAAACTGTTTTTT
TRBJ1-2	.	.	TRBV6-5	CASTTGLGGYTF	TGTGCCAGCACCACTGGACTGGGGGGCTACACCTTC
TRBJ1-1	.	.	TRBV7-9	CASSSPVGMAEAFF	TGTGCCAGCAGCTCCCCAGTCGGGATGGCTGAAGCTTTCTTT
TRBJ2-2	TRBD2	.	TRBV7-6	CASSIPGTSGRSGELFF	TGTGCCAGCAGCATACCCGGCACTAGCGGGAGATCCGGGGAGCTGTTTTTT
TRBJ2-2	.	.	TRBV24-1	CATSDLNFGELFF	TGTGCCACCAGTGATTTAAACTTCGGGGAGCTGTTTTTT
TRBJ2-5	TRBD2	.	TRBV3-1/TRBV3-2	CASSQGETSDQETQYF	TGTGCCAGCAGCCAAGGGGAAACTAGCGACCAAGAGACCCAGTACTTC
TRBJ2-3	.	once	TRBV4-2	CASSHSMVGAADTQYF	TGTGCCAGCAGCCACTCCATGGTGGGGGCGGCAGATACGCAGTATTTT
TRBJ1-5	.	.	TRBV2	CASSRGNQPQHF	TGTGCCAGCAGTCGGGGGAATCAGCCCCAGCATTTT
TRBJ2-5	.	few	TRBV2	CASSGLGGETQYF	TGTGCCAGCAGTGGCCTCGGAGGTGAGACCCAGTACTTC
TRBJ1-2	TRBD1	.	TRBV9	CASSVAPGGSSGYTF	TGTGCCAGCAGCGTAGCTCCAGGGGGGAGTAGTGGCTACACCTTC
TRBJ1-5	TRBD1	.	TRBV7-2	CASSRQGEPQHF	TGTGCCAGCAGTCGACAGGGAGAGCCCCAGCATTTT
TRBJ2-5	TRBD2	.	TRBV4-2	CASSPRLAVQETQYF	TGTGCCAGCAGCCCCCGACTAGCGGTCCAAGAGACCCAGTACTTC
TRBJ2-7	TRBD2	.	TRBV19	CASSPRTSFTEQYF	TGTGCCAGTAGTCCCCGGACTAGTTTTACCGAGCAGTACTTC
TRBJ2-3	.	.	TRBV10-3	CAISDAVRGIDTQYF	TGTGCCATCAGTGACGCCGTGCGAGGCATAGATACGCAGTATTTT
TRBJ1-1	.	.	TRBV7-9	CASSLADSEAFF	TGTGCCAGCAGCTTAGCGGACAGCGAAGCTTTCTTT
TRBJ1-1	TRBD1	.	TRBV19	CASSMGQTNTEAFF	TGTGCCAGTAGTATGGGACAGACTAACACTGAAGCTTTCTTT